The 32 T cell receptor beta chains given below trace back to one sample, sequenced in a study of blood T cell repertoires in COVID-19. Assay: immunoSEQ multiplex PCR; the TCRdb copy retains only in-frame clones and omits some. The sample carries under 70,000 clones, around 87% recorded once. Sequencing used peripheral blood. These receptors came from a woman between 18 and 30 years old with acute or convalescent COVID-19.

The chain carries TRBV11-2 and TRBJ2-7, with a possible D match to TRBD2 (5 bases). Germline assignment: CDR1 SGHAT and CDR2 FQNNGV. This CDR3 has 14 amino acids. Trimming removed 4 bases at V and 1 base at J, with 11 bases between. The CDR3 reads CASSSRPGSYEQYF. In DNA form, the CDR3 reads TGTGCCAGCAGCTCCAGGCCGGGGTCCTACGAGCAGTACTTC. Full variable domain (remainder filled in from reference TRBV11-2 and TRBJ2-7): EAGVAQSPRYKIIEKRQSVAFWCNPISGHATLYWYQQILGQGPKLLIQFQNNGVVDDSQLPKDRFSAERLKGVDSTLKIQPAKLEDSAVYLCASSSRPGSYEQYFGPGTRLTVT.

This chain uses TRBV30 with TRBJ1-4; perhaps TRBD1 as D (6 bases). CDR3 length: 15 residues. Germline CDR1 and CDR2: GTSNPN and SVGIG (reference sequence). The germline V and J ends were trimmed by 2 bases and 8 bases, with 18 bases remaining between them. CDR3 region: CAWSRTEGGREKLFF. CDR3 sequence (DNA): TGTGCCTGGAGTAGAACCGAAGGGGGAAGAGAAAAACTGTTTTTT. Based on the CDR3 plus reference TRBV30 and TRBJ1-4, the full variable domain is SQTIHQWPATLVQPVGSPLSLECTVEGTSNPNLYWYRQAAGRGLQLLFYSVGIGQISSEVPQNLSASRPQDRQFILSSKKLLLSDSGFYLCAWSRTEGGREKLFFGSGTQLSVL.

The V call is TRBV14, the J call TRBJ2-1; no definite D call. The V gene lost 1 base and the J gene lost 4 bases, with 20 bases spanning the gap. CDR3 length: 18 residues. Germline values: CDR1 SGHDN, CDR2 FVKESK. This chain's CDR3 is CASSQGTLSPTMYNEQFF. The CDR3 coding sequence is TGTGCCAGCAGCCAAGGAACCCTTAGCCCAACGATGTACAATGAGCAGTTCTTC.

The rearrangement uses TRBV9 and TRBJ2-2; 8 positions match TRBD1. The germline gives CDR1 SGDLS, CDR2 YYNGEE. Germline trimming cut 0 bases from V and 4 bases from J; bases unmatched to any gene: 5. This CDR3 is 16 amino acids long. The CDR3 region is CASSVVGQGPTGELFF. DNA of the CDR3: TGTGCCAGCAGCGTAGTAGGACAGGGACCCACCGGGGAGCTGTTTTTT.

The chain recombines TRBV9 with TRBJ2-1, with TRBD2 identical over 9 bases. The CDR3 spans 17 residues. With 0 bases clipped from V and 0 bases from J, the junction kept 4 bases outside the gene matches. Germline CDR1 is SGDLS and CDR2 is YYNGEE. CDR3 in amino acids: CASSVEASGDSYNEQFF. The CDR3 DNA is TGTGCCAGCAGCGTAGAGGCTAGCGGGGACTCCTACAATGAGCAGTTCTTC.

V usage is TRBV7-9 and J usage is TRBJ1-4; D not resolved. V was trimmed by 3 bases and J by 7 bases, leaving 12 bases between them. CDR1 and CDR2 (germline): SEHNR, FQNEAQ (reference sequence). The CDR3 runs 14 residues. The CDR3 sequence is CASSFFTVAEKLFF. The CDR3 coding sequence is TGTGCCAGCAGCTTCTTTACAGTGGCTGAAAAACTGTTTTTT.

This sequence joins TRBV28 and TRBJ2-7; TRBD2 matches 8 bases. The CDR3 is made up of 15 amino acids. The germline V gene encodes CDR1 MDHEN and CDR2 SYDVKM. With V trimmed by 6 bases and J by 2 bases, 9 bases remained unmatched. For the CDR3, the DNA is TGTGCCAGCAGACAAAGTCCGGGACTAGCCTACGAGCAGTACTTC. Translated, it gives CASRQSPGLAYEQYF.

The chain couples TRBV6-2 or TRBV6-3 to TRBJ2-1; D not resolved. V was cut by 2 bases and J by 4 bases, with 9 bases left in between. Germline values: CDR1 MNHEY, CDR2 SVGEGT. There are 14 residues in the CDR3. CDR3 in amino acids: CASSYETTYNEQFF. The CDR3 region has the DNA TGTGCCAGCAGTTACGAAACCACATACAATGAGCAGTTCTTC.

The rearrangement joins TRBV6-5 to TRBJ2-5; the D is unclear. The V end lost 2 bases, the J end lost 5 bases, and 15 bases lay between the germline ends. The CDR3 length is 15 residues. The germline V gene has CDR1 MNHEY and CDR2 SVGAGI. The CDR3 is CASSYGPNAFETQYF. The CDR3 DNA reads as TGTGCCAGCAGTTACGGGCCGAATGCCTTTGAGACCCAGTACTTC.

The V and J genes are TRBV4-2 and TRBJ2-3, with TRBD2 matching over 9 bases. V lost 0 bases and J lost 1; bases outside the gene matches: 5. Germline loops: CDR1 LGHNA, CDR2 YNFKEQ. The CDR3 extends over 17 amino acids. CDR3 loop: CASSQDFASGGTDTQYF. The CDR3 DNA reads TGTGCCAGCAGCCAAGATTTCGCTAGCGGGGGCACAGATACGCAGTATTTT.

This sequence joins TRBV7-8 and TRBJ2-2, with 8 nucleotides matching TRBD2. CDR3 length: 16 amino acids. Unmatched junction bases numbered 6, after V lost 4 bases and J lost 2 bases. Germline CDR1 is SGHVS and CDR2 is FQNEAQ. The CDR3 DNA sequence: TGTGCCAGCAGCTCCCTGAGCGGGAGTAACACCGGGGAGCTGTTTTTT. It translates to CASSSLSGSNTGELFF.

J is TRBJ1-1 and V is TRBV5-1, with TRBD1 matching 7 bases. The CDR3 runs 14 residues. The junction had 3 bases not matched to a gene; V was cut back by 0 bases and J by 4 bases. CDR1 and CDR2 (germline): SGHRS, YFSETQ. The CDR3 is CASSLGQGVTEAFF. The CDR3 DNA reads as TGCGCCAGCAGCTTGGGACAGGGCGTCACTGAAGCTTTCTTT.

The V and J genes are TRBV7-9 and TRBJ2-3, with 10 bases that match TRBD2. The CDR3 runs to 14 residues. Germline V gives CDR1 SEHNR, CDR2 FQNEAQ (reference sequence). The ends lost 5 bases at V and 5 bases at J; junction bases unmatched: 4. CDR3 region: CASSQGLAIDTQYF. The CDR3 DNA sequence: TGTGCCAGCAGCCAGGGACTAGCGATAGATACGCAGTATTTT. The full variable domain, in which reference TRBV7-9 and TRBJ2-3 provide the parts outside the CDR3, is DTGVSQNPRHKITKRGQNVTFRCDPISEHNRLYWYRQTLGQGPEFLTYFQNEAQLEKSRLLSDRFSAERPKGSFSTLEIQRTEQGDSAMYLCASSQGLAIDTQYFGPGTRLTVL.

The chain recombines TRBV7-6 with TRBJ2-1, with 7 bases matching TRBD1. V was clipped by 5 bases and J by 5 bases; unmatched bases: 9. The germline V gene has CDR1 SGHVS and CDR2 FNYEAQ. This CDR3 has 15 residues. Here the CDR3 reads CASSLNRQGHNEQFF. In nucleotides, the CDR3 is TGTGCCAGCAGCCTGAATCGACAGGGACACAATGAGCAGTTCTTC.

The V and J genes are TRBV7-2 and TRBJ1-2; D may be TRBD1 (5 bases). The germline V and J ends were trimmed by 5 bases and 3 bases, with 13 bases remaining between them. CDR1 is SGHTA, CDR2 FQGNSA, per germline. This CDR3 contains 14 residues. The CDR3 DNA reads TGTGCCAGCAGCCTCCTCGACAGCGACTATGGCTACACCTTC. Translating gives CASSLLDSDYGYTF.

The rearrangement uses TRBV7-9 and TRBJ2-7; D unclear. CDR1 and CDR2 (germline): SEHNR, FQNEAQ (reference sequence). V lost 5 bases and J lost 4, with 21 bases in between. The CDR3 has 16 residues. This CDR3 reads CASSPPSGSQSYEQYF. The CDR3 coding sequence is TGTGCCAGCAGCCCCCCTTCCGGGTCACAATCTTACGAGCAGTACTTC.

V and J are TRBV20-1 and TRBJ1-2, with D unclear. The V gene's germline CDR1 is DFQATT and CDR2 SNEGSKA (reference sequence). The CDR3 is made up of 11 amino acids. V was shortened by 6 bases and J by 0 bases, with 5 bases between the two germline ends. The CDR3 DNA follows: TGCAGTGCCACGGCTAACTATGGCTACACCTTC. This encodes CSATANYGYTF.

This chain uses TRBV19 with TRBJ2-1; D remains ambiguous. The CDR3 contains 13 residues. Germline lookup yields CDR1 LNHDA and CDR2 SQIVND (reference sequence). V was shortened by 3 bases and J by 9 bases, with 12 bases between the two germline ends. The chain's CDR3 is CASSILGSGEQFF. In DNA form, the CDR3 reads TGTGCCAGTAGTATTCTCGGTTCGGGTGAGCAGTTCTTC.

The rearrangement uses TRBV27 and TRBJ2-5; a possible D gene is TRBD1 (7 bases). Per the germline V gene, CDR1 is MNHEY and CDR2 is SMNVEV (reference sequence). The CDR3 sequence is 16 residues long. Trimming removed 6 bases at V and 4 bases at J, with 21 bases between. The DNA for the CDR3 is TGTGCCAGCAGAAAAAGGGCCAGGGGGGCCGCAGAGACCCAGTACTTC. Residues: CASRKRARGAAETQYF.

V gene TRBV6-2 or TRBV6-3 combines with J gene TRBJ2-1; 7 bases map to TRBD2. The CDR3 length is 14 residues. After removal of 3 bases from V and 9 bases from J, the junction contained 8 bases not matched to a gene. CDR1 is MNHEY, CDR2 SVGEGT, per germline. The CDR3 region has the DNA TGTGCCAGCAGTTATATAATGTCGGGGGGTGAGCAGTTCTTC. This gives the protein CASSYIMSGGEQFF.

This clone has just a few counts. The genes are TRBV9 and TRBJ1-1, with D maybe TRBD1 (5 bases). This CDR3 is 14 amino acids long. Germline V CDR1 and CDR2: SGDLS, YYNGEE. Trimming cost V 3 bases and J 3 bases, with 12 bases left between them. In nucleotides, the CDR3 is TGTGCCAGCAGCGCATCTCCGGGGGACACTGAAGCTTTCTTT. Encoded protein: CASSASPGDTEAFF.

V usage is TRBV5-6 and J usage is TRBJ2-3; D may be TRBD1 (6 bases). Germline CDR1 reads SGHDT; CDR2 reads YYEEEE. Trimming took off 1 base at V and 1 base at J, with 7 bases between the two ends. CDR3 length: 14 residues. The CDR3 region is CASSLPGGTDTQYF. In DNA form, the CDR3 reads TGTGCCAGCAGCTTGCCAGGGGGCACAGATACGCAGTATTTT.

This clone was counted a single time. This chain links TRBV7-9 with TRBJ2-5; D may be TRBD1 (6 bases). Trimming shortened V by 1 base and J by 2 bases, and 8 bases separated the two germline ends. CDR1 and CDR2 (germline): SEHNR, FQNEAQ (reference sequence). The CDR3 is 14 residues long. Here the CDR3 reads CASSLVRGQETQYF. CDR3 nucleotide sequence: TGTGCCAGCAGCTTAGTGAGGGGGCAAGAGACCCAGTACTTC.

The count of this clone is one. The rearrangement uses TRBV9 and TRBJ2-1; 7 bases match TRBD2. Trimming at V came to 4 bases and at J to 8 bases, leaving 12 bases not matched to a gene. The CDR3 loop spans 15 amino acids. CDR1 is SGDLS and CDR2 is YYNGEE in the germline V gene. This chain's CDR3 is CASSPPRGLTHEQFF. The CDR3 bases are TGTGCCAGCAGCCCCCCTCGGGGACTAACGCATGAGCAGTTCTTC.

The CDR3 nucleotides read TGTGCCAGCAGCTTAGGGCCTAGCGCGCTCACAGATACGCAGTATTTT. Encoded protein: CASSLGPSALTDTQYF. This chain joins TRBV7-9 and TRBJ2-3, with D possibly being TRBD2 (6 bases). This CDR3 is 16 amino acids long. V was shortened by 1 base and J by 2 bases, with 13 bases between the two germline ends. Germline values: CDR1 SEHNR, CDR2 FQNEAQ (reference sequence).

The chain carries TRBV6-9 and TRBJ1-4; 8 bases are shared with TRBD1. Trimming removed 6 bases from V and 7 bases from J; junction bases left unmatched: 7. The CDR3 contains 14 residues. From germline, CDR1 is MNHGY and CDR2 SVAAGI. CDR3 protein: CASRPGQGAEKLFF. The CDR3 coding sequence is TGTGCCAGCAGACCAGGACAGGGTGCTGAAAAACTGTTTTTT.

V gene TRBV10-3 combines with J gene TRBJ2-6; D is possibly TRBD1 (5 bases). The CDR3 loop spans 21 amino acids. Germline V gene data show CDR1 as ENHRY and CDR2 as SYGVKD. Trimming pared 3 bases from V and 0 bases from J, leaving 24 bases between. CDR3 residues: CAISDPNSKGPPHSGANVLTF. The CDR3 DNA reads TGTGCCATCAGTGACCCGAACTCTAAGGGGCCACCCCACTCTGGGGCCAACGTCCTGACTTTC.

The rearrangement uses TRBV7-2 and TRBJ1-1; the D gene is possibly TRBD1 (6 bases). Germline CDR1 reads SGHTA; CDR2 reads FQGNSA. The length of the CDR3 is 14 residues. Trimming removed 5 bases from V and 4 bases from J, with 14 bases in between. In DNA form, the CDR3 reads TGTGCCAGCAGCCTCAGGGGTTGGGGCACTGAAGCTTTCTTT. Amino acid sequence: CASSLRGWGTEAFF.

The chain has TRBV7-9 and TRBJ2-7; 12 nucleotides agree with TRBD2. Germline-derived CDR1 and CDR2 are SEHNR and FQNEAQ (reference sequence). The CDR3 has 15 amino acids. V lost 2 bases to trimming and J lost 2 bases; unmatched junction nucleotides: 1. CDR3 bases: TGTGCCAGCAGCTTATCTAGCGGGGGGGCCTACGAGCAGTACTTC. The encoded protein is CASSLSSGGAYEQYF. The variable domain in full, completed from reference TRBV7-9 and TRBJ2-7, reads DTGVSQNPRHKITKRGQNVTFRCDPISEHNRLYWYRQTLGQGPEFLTYFQNEAQLEKSRLLSDRFSAERPKGSFSTLEIQRTEQGDSAMYLCASSLSSGGAYEQYFGPGTRLTVT.

This chain joins TRBV4-1 and TRBJ2-5; possible D gene TRBD1, 6 bases. The ends were cut back, 1 base at V and 3 bases at J, with 12 bases in the middle. This CDR3 region has 15 residues. Germline CDR1 is MGHRA and CDR2 is YSYEKL. CDR3 nucleotide sequence: TGCGCCAGCAGCCAAGGGGGGCACGAGGAAGAGACCCAGTACTTC. As protein: CASSQGGHEEETQYF.

V usage is TRBV11-1 and J usage is TRBJ2-1; TRBD2 matches 7 bases. The germline gives CDR1 SGHAT, CDR2 FQDESV (reference sequence). This CDR3 comprises 13 residues. Germline trimming cut 4 bases from V and 8 bases from J; bases unmatched to any gene: 5. The CDR3 sequence: CASSSGGGYEQFF. For the CDR3, the DNA is TGTGCCAGCAGCTCGGGGGGTGGTTATGAGCAGTTCTTC.

This clone was found once. V and J are TRBV30 and TRBJ2-1; D is ambiguous. The CDR3 has 14 residues. The germline V and J ends were trimmed by 0 bases and 2 bases, with 8 bases remaining between them. Germline V CDR1 and CDR2: GTSNPN, SVGIG (reference sequence). The CDR3 is CAWSVHPTYNEQFF. The CDR3 DNA sequence: TGTGCCTGGAGTGTACACCCCACCTACAATGAGCAGTTCTTC.